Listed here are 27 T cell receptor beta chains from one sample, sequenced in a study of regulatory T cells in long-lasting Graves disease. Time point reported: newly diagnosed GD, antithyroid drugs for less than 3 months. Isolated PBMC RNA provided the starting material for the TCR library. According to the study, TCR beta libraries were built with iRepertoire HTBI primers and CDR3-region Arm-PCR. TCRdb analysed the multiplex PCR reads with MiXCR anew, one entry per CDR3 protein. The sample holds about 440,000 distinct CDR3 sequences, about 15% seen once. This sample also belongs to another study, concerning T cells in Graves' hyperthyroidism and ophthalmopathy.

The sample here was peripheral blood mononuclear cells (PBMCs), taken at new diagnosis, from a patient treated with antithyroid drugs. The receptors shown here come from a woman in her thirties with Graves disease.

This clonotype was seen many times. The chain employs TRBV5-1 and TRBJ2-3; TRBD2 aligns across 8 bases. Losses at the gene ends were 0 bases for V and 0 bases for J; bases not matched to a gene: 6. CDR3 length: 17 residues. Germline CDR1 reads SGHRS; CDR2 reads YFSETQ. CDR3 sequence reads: CASSLGDLAGSTDTQYF. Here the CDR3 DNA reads TGCGCCAGCAGCTTGGGGGACCTAGCGGGTAGCACAGATACGCAGTATTTT.

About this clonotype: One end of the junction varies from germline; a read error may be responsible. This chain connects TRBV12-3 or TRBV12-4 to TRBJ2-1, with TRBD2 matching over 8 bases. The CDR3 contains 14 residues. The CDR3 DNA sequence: TGTGCCAGCAGTAGCACTAGCGGCCACAATGGGCAGTTCTTC. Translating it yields CASSSTSGHNGQFF.

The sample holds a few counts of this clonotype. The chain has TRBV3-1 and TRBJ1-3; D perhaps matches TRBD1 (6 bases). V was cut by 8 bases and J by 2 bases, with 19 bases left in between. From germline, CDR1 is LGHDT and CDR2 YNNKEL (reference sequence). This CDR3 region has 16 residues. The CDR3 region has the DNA TGTGCCAGCGCTACGAGGGGGGAAAGAGCTGGAAACACCATATATTTT. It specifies CASATRGERAGNTIYF.

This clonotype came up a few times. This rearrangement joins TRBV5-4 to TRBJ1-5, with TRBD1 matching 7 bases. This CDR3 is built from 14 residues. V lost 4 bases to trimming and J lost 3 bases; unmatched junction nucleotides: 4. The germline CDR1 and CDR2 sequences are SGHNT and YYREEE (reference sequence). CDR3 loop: CASSPGQDNQPQHF. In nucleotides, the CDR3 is TGTGCCAGCAGCCCCGGACAGGACAATCAGCCCCAGCATTTT.

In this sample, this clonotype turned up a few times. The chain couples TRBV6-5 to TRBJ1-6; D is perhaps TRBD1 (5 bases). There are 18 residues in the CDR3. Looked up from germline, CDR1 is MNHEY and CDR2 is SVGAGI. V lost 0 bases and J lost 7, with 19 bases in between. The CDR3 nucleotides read TGTGCCAGCAGTTACTCGATTCCAGTTGCAGGGACCAATTCACCCCTCCACTTT. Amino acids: CASSYSIPVAGTNSPLHF.

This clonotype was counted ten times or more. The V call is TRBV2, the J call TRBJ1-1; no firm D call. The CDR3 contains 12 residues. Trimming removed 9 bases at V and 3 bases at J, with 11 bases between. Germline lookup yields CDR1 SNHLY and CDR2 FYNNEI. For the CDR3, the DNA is TGTGCCAGGGGTCGGGGTGACACTGAAGCTTTCTTT. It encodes CARGRGDTEAFF.

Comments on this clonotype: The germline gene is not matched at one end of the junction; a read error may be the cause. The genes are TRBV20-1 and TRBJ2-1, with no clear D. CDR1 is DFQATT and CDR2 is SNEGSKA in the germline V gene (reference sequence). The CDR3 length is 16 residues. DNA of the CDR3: TGCAGTGCGCCCTACCGCGCGCCAAGCTCCTACAATGAGCAATTCTTC. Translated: CSAPYRAPSSYNEQFF.

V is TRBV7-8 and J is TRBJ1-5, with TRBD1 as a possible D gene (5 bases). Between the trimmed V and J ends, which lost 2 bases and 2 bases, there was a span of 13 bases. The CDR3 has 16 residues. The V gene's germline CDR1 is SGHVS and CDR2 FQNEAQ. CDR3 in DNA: TGTGCCAGCAGCTTAATCCAGGGTATCGGCAATCAGCCCCAGCATTTT. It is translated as CASSLIQGIGNQPQHF.

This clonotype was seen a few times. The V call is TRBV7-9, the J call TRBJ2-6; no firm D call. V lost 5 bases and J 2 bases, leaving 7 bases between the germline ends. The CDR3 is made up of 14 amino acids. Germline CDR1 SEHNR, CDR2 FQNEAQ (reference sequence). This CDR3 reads CASSKTPGANVLTF. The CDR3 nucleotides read TGTGCCAGCAGCAAAACCCCTGGGGCCAACGTCCTGACTTTC.

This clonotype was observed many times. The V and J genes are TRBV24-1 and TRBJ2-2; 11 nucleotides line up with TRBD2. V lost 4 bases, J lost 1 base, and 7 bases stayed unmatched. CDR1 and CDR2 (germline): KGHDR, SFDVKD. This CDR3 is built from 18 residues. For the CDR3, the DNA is TGTGCCACCAGTGAGACACTAGCGGGAGTGTGGAACACCGGGGAGCTGTTTTTT. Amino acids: CATSETLAGVWNTGELFF.

The CDR3, as DNA: TGCAGCGTTGAGGGCAGAGGTAACTATGGCTACACCTTC. Amino acids: CSVEGRGNYGYTF. This chain uses TRBV29-1 with TRBJ1-2, with no clear D. In germline, CDR1 is SQVTM, CDR2 ANQGSEA. The CDR3 is made up of 13 amino acids. The V end was cut by 3 bases, the J end by 1 base, with 9 bases between. Using reference TRBV29-1 and TRBJ1-2 for the parts outside the CDR3, the full variable domain is SAVISQKPSRDICQRGTSLTIQCQVDSQVTMMFWYRQQPGQSLTLIATANQGSEATYESGFVIDKFPISRPNLTFSTLTVSNMSPEDSSIYLCSVEGRGNYGYTFGSGTRLTVV.

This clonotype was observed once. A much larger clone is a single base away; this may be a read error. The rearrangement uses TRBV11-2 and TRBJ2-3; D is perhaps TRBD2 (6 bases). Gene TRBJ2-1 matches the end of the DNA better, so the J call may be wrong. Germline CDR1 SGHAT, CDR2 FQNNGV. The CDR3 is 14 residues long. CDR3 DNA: TGTGCCAGCAGCTACTTGACCGGAGGGAATGAGCAGTTCTTC. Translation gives CASSYLTGGNEQFF.

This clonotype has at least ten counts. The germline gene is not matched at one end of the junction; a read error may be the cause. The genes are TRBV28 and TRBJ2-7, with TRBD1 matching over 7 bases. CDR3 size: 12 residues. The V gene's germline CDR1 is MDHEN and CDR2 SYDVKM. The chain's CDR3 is CASLVSQGDPVW. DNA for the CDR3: TGTGCCAGCCTAGTATCCCAGGGGGACCCAGTCTGG.

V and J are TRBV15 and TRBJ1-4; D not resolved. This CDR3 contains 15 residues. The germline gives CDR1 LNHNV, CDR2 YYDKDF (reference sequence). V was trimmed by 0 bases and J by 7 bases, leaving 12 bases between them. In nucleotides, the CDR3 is TGTGCCACCAGCAGAGATGGAGGTGATCGTGAAAAACTGTTTTTT. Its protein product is CATSRDGGDREKLFF.

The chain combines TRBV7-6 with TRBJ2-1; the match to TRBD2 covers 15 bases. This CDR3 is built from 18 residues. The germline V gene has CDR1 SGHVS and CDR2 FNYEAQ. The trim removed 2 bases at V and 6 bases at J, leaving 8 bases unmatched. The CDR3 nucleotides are TGTGCCAGCAGCTTACAACTCCAGGGACTAGCGGGAGGCAATGAGCAGTTCTTC. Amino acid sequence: CASSLQLQGLAGGNEQFF.

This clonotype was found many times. This chain's CDR3 is CASPTGQEDTGELFF. CDR3 coding DNA: TGTGCCAGCCCTACCGGACAGGAGGACACCGGGGAGCTGTTTTTT. This sequence joins TRBV3-1 and TRBJ2-2; 7 bases are shared with TRBD1. Trimming at V came to 8 bases and at J to 3 bases, leaving 9 bases not matched to a gene. Germline CDR1 reads LGHDT; CDR2 reads YNNKEL (reference sequence). This CDR3 comprises 15 residues.

The CDR3 DNA reads as TGTGCCAGCAGCTCTTCGACAGGGGGAGATGAGCAGTTCTTC. It encodes CASSSSTGGDEQFF. The chain recombines TRBV12-3 or TRBV12-4 with TRBJ2-1; 9 bases are shared with TRBD1. V trimming: 6 bases; J trimming: 8 bases; junction bases outside the gene matches: 8. This CDR3 contains 14 residues.

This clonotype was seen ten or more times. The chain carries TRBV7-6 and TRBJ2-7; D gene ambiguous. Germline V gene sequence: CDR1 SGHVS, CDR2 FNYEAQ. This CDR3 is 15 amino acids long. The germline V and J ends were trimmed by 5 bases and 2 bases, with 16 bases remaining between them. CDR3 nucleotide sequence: TGTGCCAGCAGCCCCCAGCCGACCAAGCCCTACGAGCAGTACTTC. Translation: CASSPQPTKPYEQYF. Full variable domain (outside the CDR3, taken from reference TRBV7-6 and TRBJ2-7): GAGVSQSPRYKVTKRGQDVALRCDPISGHVSLYWYRQALGQGPEFLTYFNYEAQQDKSGLPNDRFSAERPEGSISTLTIQRTEQRDSAMYRCASSPQPTKPYEQYFGPGTRLTVT.

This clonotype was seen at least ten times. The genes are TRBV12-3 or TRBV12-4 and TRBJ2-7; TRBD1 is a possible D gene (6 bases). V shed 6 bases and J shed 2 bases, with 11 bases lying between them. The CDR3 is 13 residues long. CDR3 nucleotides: TGTGCCAGCAGAAAGAGACAGGCCTACGAGCAGTACTTC. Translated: CASRKRQAYEQYF.

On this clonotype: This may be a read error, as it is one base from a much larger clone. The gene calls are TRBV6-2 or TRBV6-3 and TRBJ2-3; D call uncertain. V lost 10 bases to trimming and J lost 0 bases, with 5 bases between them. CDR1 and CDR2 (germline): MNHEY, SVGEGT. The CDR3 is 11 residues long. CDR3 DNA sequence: TGTGCCAACTGGAGCACAGATACGCAGTATTTT. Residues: CANWSTDTQYF.

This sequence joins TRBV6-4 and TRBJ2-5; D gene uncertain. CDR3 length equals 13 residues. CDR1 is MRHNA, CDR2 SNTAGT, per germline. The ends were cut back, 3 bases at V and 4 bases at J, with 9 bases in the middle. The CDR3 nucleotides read TGTGCCAGCAGTGAAATTGGCGGAGAGACCCAGTACTTC. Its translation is CASSEIGGETQYF.

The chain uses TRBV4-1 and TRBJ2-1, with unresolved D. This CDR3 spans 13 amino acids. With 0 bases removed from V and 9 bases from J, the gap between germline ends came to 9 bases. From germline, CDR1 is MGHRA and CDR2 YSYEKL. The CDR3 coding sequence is TGCGCCAGCAGCCAAGATCTAGGACGTGAGCAGTTCTTC. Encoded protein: CASSQDLGREQFF.

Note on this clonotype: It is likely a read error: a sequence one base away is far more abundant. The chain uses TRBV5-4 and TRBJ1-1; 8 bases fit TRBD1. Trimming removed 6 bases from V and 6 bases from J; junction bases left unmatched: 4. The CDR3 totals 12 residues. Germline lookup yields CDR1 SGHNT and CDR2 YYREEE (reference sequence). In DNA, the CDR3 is TGTGCCAGCACCGACAGGGGCGCTGAAGCTTTCTTT. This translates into CASTDRGAEAFF.

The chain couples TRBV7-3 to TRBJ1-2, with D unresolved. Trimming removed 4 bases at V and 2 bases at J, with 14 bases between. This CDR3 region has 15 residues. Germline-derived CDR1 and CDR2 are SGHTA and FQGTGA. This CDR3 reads CASSYTGNSNYGYTF. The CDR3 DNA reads TGTGCCAGCAGCTATACGGGAAACTCCAACTATGGCTACACCTTC.

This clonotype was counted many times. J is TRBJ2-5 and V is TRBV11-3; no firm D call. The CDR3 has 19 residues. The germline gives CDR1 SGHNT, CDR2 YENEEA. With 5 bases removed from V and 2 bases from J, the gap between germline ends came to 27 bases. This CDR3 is CASSDPFLKPPKAQETQYF. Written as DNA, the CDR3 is TGTGCCAGCAGCGATCCTTTTCTAAAGCCCCCAAAGGCACAAGAGACCCAGTACTTC.

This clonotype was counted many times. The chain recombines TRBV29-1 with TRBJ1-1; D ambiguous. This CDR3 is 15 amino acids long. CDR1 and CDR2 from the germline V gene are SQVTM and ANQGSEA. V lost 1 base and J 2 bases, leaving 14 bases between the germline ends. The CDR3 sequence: CSVEAFEGINTEAFF. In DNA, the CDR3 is TGCAGCGTTGAAGCCTTCGAGGGAATAAACACTGAAGCTTTCTTT.

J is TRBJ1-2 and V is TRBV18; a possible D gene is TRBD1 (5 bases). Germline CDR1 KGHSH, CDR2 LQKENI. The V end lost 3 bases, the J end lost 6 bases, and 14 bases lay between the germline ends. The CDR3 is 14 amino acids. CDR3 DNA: TGTGCCAGCTCACCGTCCGGGACCGATAATGGCTACACCTTC. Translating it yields CASSPSGTDNGYTF.